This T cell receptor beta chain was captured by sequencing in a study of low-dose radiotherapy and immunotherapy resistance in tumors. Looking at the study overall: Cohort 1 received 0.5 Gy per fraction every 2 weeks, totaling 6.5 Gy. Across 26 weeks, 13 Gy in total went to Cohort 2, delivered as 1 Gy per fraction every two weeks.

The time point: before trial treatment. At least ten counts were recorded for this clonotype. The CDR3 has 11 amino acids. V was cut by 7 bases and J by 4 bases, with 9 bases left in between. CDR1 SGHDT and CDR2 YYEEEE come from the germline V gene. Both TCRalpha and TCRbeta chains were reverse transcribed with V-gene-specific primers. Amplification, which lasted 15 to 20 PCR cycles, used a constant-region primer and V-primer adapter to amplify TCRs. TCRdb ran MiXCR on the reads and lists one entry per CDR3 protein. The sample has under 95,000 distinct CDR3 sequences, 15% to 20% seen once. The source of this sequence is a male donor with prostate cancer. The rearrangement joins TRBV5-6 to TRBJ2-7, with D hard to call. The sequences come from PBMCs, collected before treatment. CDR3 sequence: CASGRFYEQYF. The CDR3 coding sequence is TGTGCCAGCGGGCGTTTTTACGAGCAGTACTTC. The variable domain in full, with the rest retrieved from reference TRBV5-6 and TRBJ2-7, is DAGVTQSPTHLIKTRGQQVTLRCSPKSGHDTVSWYQQALGQGPQFIFQYYEEEERQRGNFPDRFSGHQFPNYSSELNVNALLLGDSALYLCASGRFYEQYFGPGTRLTVT.